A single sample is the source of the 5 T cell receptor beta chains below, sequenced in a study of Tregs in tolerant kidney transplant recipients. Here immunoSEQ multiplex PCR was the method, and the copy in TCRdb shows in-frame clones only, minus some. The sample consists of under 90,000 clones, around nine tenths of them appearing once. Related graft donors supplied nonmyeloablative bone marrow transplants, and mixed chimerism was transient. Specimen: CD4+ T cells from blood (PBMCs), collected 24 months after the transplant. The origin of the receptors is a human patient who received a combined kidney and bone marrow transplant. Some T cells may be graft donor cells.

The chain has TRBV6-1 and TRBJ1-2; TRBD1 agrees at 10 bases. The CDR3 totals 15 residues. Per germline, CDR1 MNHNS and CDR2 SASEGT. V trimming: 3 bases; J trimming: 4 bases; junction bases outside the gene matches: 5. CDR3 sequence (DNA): TGTGCCAGCAGTGACGGGACAGGGGTTACCTATGGCTACACCTTC. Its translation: CASSDGTGVTYGYTF.

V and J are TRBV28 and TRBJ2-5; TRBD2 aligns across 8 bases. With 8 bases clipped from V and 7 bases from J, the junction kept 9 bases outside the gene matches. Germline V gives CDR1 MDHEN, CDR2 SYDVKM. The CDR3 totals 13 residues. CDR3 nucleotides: TGTGCCAGCCGAGTAGCGGGGTCCGGGACCCAGTACTTC. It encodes CASRVAGSGTQYF.

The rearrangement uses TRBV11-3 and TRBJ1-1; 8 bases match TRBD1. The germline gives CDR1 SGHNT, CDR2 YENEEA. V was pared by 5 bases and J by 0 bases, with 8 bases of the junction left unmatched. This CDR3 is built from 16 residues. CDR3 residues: CASSDRGRGLNTEAFF. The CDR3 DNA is TGTGCCAGCAGCGACCGGGGCAGGGGGCTGAACACTGAAGCTTTCTTT.

The CDR3 region has the DNA TGTGCCAGCGGACAGGGGGCTATTGTAACTAATGAAAAACTGTTTTTT. It translates to CASGQGAIVTNEKLFF. The V call is TRBV2, the J call TRBJ1-4, with 11 bases identical to TRBD1. Trimming cost V 8 bases and J 1 base; bases outside gene matches: 6. Germline values: CDR1 SNHLY, CDR2 FYNNEI. The CDR3 runs 16 residues.

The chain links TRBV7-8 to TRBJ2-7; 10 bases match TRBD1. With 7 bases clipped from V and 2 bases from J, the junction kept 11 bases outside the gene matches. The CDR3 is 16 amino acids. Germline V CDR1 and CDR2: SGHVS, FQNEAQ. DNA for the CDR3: TGTGCCAGCAACCCGGCCGGGACAGGGGCAACCTACGAGCAGTACTTC. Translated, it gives CASNPAGTGATYEQYF.